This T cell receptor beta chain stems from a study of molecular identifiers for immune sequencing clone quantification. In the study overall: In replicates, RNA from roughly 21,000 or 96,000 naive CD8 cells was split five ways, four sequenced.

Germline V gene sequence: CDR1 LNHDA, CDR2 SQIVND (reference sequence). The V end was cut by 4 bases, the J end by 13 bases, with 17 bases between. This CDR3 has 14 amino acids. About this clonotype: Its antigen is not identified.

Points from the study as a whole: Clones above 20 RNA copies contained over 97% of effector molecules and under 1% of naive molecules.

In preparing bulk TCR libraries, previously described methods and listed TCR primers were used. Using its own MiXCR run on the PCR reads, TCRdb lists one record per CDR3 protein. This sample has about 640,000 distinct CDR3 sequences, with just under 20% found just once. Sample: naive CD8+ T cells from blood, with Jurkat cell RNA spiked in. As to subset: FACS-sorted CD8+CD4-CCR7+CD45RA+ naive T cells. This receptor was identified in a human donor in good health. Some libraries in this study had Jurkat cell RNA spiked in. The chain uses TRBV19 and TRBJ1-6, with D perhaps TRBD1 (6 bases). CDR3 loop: CASSNLGGPFPLHF. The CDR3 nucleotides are TGTGCCAGTAGTAACTTGGGGGGGCCCTTCCCCCTCCACTTT. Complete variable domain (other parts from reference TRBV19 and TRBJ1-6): DGGITQSPKYLFRKEGQNVTLSCEQNLNHDAMYWYRQDPGQGLRLIYYSQIVNDFQKGDIAEGYSVSREKKESFPLTVTSAQKNPTAFYLCASSNLGGPFPLHFGNGTRLTVT.